This entry is about one T cell receptor (beta chain). TCRdb's table, derived via immunoSEQ multiplex PCR, lists solely in-frame clones and lacks some. Here the sample spans roughly 10,000 clones, roughly 26% being singletons. The data originate from a study of graft-versus-host responses after intestinal transplantation. Broader study findings: Patients who carried graft-donor T cell macrochimerism also had high graft-versus-host to host-versus-graft clonal ratios in their allografts.

The CDR3 is 15 amino acids. The V and J ends lost 3 bases and 4 bases, in that order; junction bases with no gene match: 5. CDR1 is MDHEN, CDR2 SYDVKM, per germline. Each mixed lymphocyte reaction held some 200,000 CFSE-labeled responders and some 200,000 irradiated violet-dye-labeled stimulators. A sort after the reaction isolated proliferating CFSE-low CD3+CD4+ and CD3+CD8+ responders. The sequence was collected from a human patient who received an intestinal transplant. This chain connects TRBV28 to TRBJ2-5; 10 bases agree with TRBD1. This material consisted of alloreactive CD8+ T cells from a mixed lymphocyte reaction culture, taken before intestinal transplant. Sample subset: CFSE-low proliferating T cells sorted from approximately six-day pre-transplant mixed lymphocyte reaction (GvH or HvG direction). The chain's CDR3 is CASSLETGGLETQYF. In DNA form, the CDR3 reads TGTGCCAGCAGTTTGGAGACAGGGGGCTTAGAGACCCAGTACTTC.